Below, 7 T cell receptor beta chains from the same sample are listed, as sequenced in a study of cytomegalovirus exposure and HLA in healthy donors. The study ran its PCR with 60 Vbeta and 13 Jbeta primers. Clones were read by immunoSEQ multiplex PCR, and TCRdb kept only the in-frame ones, dropping some. The sample consists of 83,000 or so clones, about 76% of them appearing once. The material sequenced was PBMCs. The receptors here all came from a man younger than 45 in good health and CMV-seropositive.

This chain joins TRBV15 and TRBJ1-1, with D perhaps TRBD1 (5 bases). Trimming took off 5 bases at V and 4 bases at J, with 20 bases between the two ends. Germline CDR1 is LNHNV and CDR2 is YYDKDF (reference sequence). The CDR3 is 16 residues long. DNA of the CDR3: TGTGCCACCAGCCCCCGGGCCTTCCCCGGGGGCACTGAAGCTTTCTTT. Its protein product is CATSPRAFPGGTEAFF.

The genes are TRBV7-9 and TRBJ2-3, with 9 bases aligning to TRBD2. The CDR3 is 16 amino acids. Germline values: CDR1 SEHNR, CDR2 FQNEAQ (reference sequence). J gave up 5 bases and V 3 bases, and 9 bases lay outside the gene matches. CDR3 loop: CASSFSGGRAGDTQYF. The CDR3 DNA is TGTGCCAGCAGCTTTAGCGGGGGTCGTGCAGGAGATACGCAGTATTTT.

V gene TRBV4-1 combines with J gene TRBJ1-2; TRBD1 might be the D (6 bases). CDR1 is MGHRA, CDR2 YSYEKL, per germline. The CDR3 length is 15 residues. Trimming cost V 0 bases and J 4 bases, with 12 bases left between them. In nucleotides, the CDR3 is TGCGCCAGCAGCCAAGACACAACAGGGATCTATGGCTACACCTTC. Amino acid sequence: CASSQDTTGIYGYTF.

This clone was observed a handful of times. The gene calls are TRBV7-2 and TRBJ2-5, with 10 positions matching TRBD1. Germline CDR1 and CDR2: SGHTA and FQGNSA. The CDR3 has 17 residues. J lost 9 bases, V lost 2 bases, and 15 bases had no gene match. For the CDR3, the DNA is TGTGCCAGCAGCTTATCCCACTCGACAGGGGGCTTGAAGGCCCAGTACTTC. It translates to CASSLSHSTGGLKAQYF.

This clone appeared once. The chain joins TRBV6-1 to TRBJ2-7, with 8 bases that match TRBD1. The germline V gene has CDR1 MNHNS and CDR2 SASEGT. The V gene end was trimmed by 1 base and the J gene end by 3 bases; junction bases not matched to a gene: 5. The CDR3 is made up of 15 amino acids. The CDR3 DNA is TGTGCCAGCAGTGAAGAGTGGACAGGGAACTACGAGCAGTACTTC. It translates to CASSEEWTGNYEQYF.

This clone was recorded once. This chain uses TRBV5-1 with TRBJ2-4; D might be TRBD1 (5 bases). The CDR3 runs 16 residues. CDR1 is SGHRS and CDR2 is YFSETQ in the germline V gene. Between the trimmed V and J ends, which lost 2 bases and 0 bases, there was a span of 12 bases. The CDR3 DNA sequence: TGCGCCAGCAGCTTAGGTACAGGCGAAGCCAAAAACATTCAGTACTTC. This sequence encodes CASSLGTGEAKNIQYF.

The chain links TRBV30 to TRBJ1-2; 9 positions match TRBD1. The germline V gene has CDR1 GTSNPN and CDR2 SVGIG (reference sequence). The CDR3 sequence is 15 residues long. Trimming at V came to 3 bases and at J to 2 bases, leaving 7 bases not matched to a gene. The CDR3 protein is CAWRGTGYFNYGYTF. The CDR3 nucleotides are TGTGCCTGGAGGGGGACAGGGTATTTCAACTATGGCTACACCTTC.